This entry is about one T cell receptor (beta chain). Its antigen remains unknown. This record comes from a study of T cell responses to AZD1222 COVID-19 vaccine. Study-level results: Donors, mostly white British, included more females; clonal diversity was possibly underestimated.

The data were produced by immunoSEQ multiplex PCR, yet TCRdb's version contains in-frame clones alone and is incomplete. The sample carries approximately 100,000 clones, 80% to 90% recorded once. The sequencing here drew on peripheral blood, taken 28 days after the second AZD1222 dose. The source is an adult who received the AZD1222 COVID-19 vaccine.

The CDR3 is CASPVRGHQYF. The CDR3 coding sequence is TGTGCCAGCCCAGTGAGGGGGCATCAGTATTTT. The chain recombines TRBV21-1 with TRBJ2-3; no DNA check was done on the table's D call, TRBD1. TRBV21-1 is marked as a pseudogene. The CDR3 is 11 amino acids.